The 16 T cell receptor beta chains in this list originate from one sample, sequenced in a study of OX40 agonist ivuxolimab in advanced cancers. Method: immunoSEQ multiplex PCR; TCRdb's copy keeps in-frame clones and lacks some. The data contain nearly 110,000 clones, under 95% of them seen just once; the ten biggest clones take up 1% to 1.5%. The source was CD4+ or CD8+ T cells sorted from blood, collected in a trial of the OX40 agonist ivuxolimab. These receptors were collected from an adult with an advanced solid tumor such as melanoma, head and neck, liver or kidney cancer.

The chain has TRBV5-5 and TRBJ1-2; no reliable D call. The V gene's germline CDR1 is SGHKS and CDR2 YYEKEE (reference sequence). The CDR3 is 11 amino acids. V lost 0 bases and J lost 10, with 7 bases in between. The CDR3 bases are TGTGCCAGCAGCTTGGGACCACTCTACACCTTC. Encoded protein: CASSLGPLYTF.

This chain uses TRBV27 with TRBJ2-3; D may be TRBD1 (6 bases). The CDR3 extends over 14 amino acids. The V and J ends lost 5 bases and 4 bases respectively, with 13 bases between them. Germline CDR1 is MNHEY and CDR2 is SMNVEV (reference sequence). CDR3 bases: TGTGCCAGCAGTCCTGGGGGCATCGCAGATACGCAGTATTTT. Encoded protein: CASSPGGIADTQYF.

V gene TRBV7-2 combines with J gene TRBJ1-1; D not resolved. The CDR3 covers 15 residues. Trimming stripped 1 base from V and 5 bases from J, with 14 bases between. Germline CDR1 reads SGHTA; CDR2 reads FQGNSA. CDR3 in amino acids: CASSLVPIGRTEAFF. DNA of the CDR3: TGTGCCAGCAGCTTAGTTCCTATCGGCAGAACTGAAGCTTTCTTT.

This clone showed up just once. The chain couples TRBV18 to TRBJ2-7; D call uncertain. Trimming took off 0 bases at V and 3 bases at J, with 6 bases between the two ends. Germline assignment: CDR1 KGHSH and CDR2 LQKENI. This CDR3 is 13 amino acids long. The CDR3 spells CASSPPTVYEQYF. CDR3 coding DNA: TGTGCCAGCTCACCACCCACAGTCTACGAGCAGTACTTC.

As to this clone: Other nucleotide sequences from this sample produce the same CDR3. The rearrangement joins TRBV12-5 to TRBJ1-1; TRBD1 might be the D (5 bases). Per the germline V gene, CDR1 is LGHNT and CDR2 is FRNRAP. This CDR3 spans 14 amino acids. V shed 6 bases and J shed 5 bases, with 16 bases lying between them. The CDR3 sequence: CASGLSGGGTEAFF. The CDR3, as DNA: TGTGCTAGTGGGTTGAGTGGGGGTGGGACTGAAGCTTTCTTT.

The V and J genes are TRBV7-3 and TRBJ2-3; the match to TRBD2 covers 9 bases. J gave up 3 bases and V 4 bases, and 5 bases lay outside the gene matches. The CDR3 is 15 residues long. Germline lookup yields CDR1 SGHTA and CDR2 FQGTGA. The CDR3 protein is CASSSDSGSTDTQYF. DNA for the CDR3: TGTGCCAGCAGCTCTGATAGCGGGAGTACAGATACGCAGTATTTT.

The chain has TRBV19 and TRBJ2-1; possibly TRBD1 or TRBD2 for D (5 bases each). The germline CDR1 and CDR2 sequences are LNHDA and SQIVND (reference sequence). Trimming left V 6 bases short and J 13 bases short, with 13 bases between. The CDR3 spans 11 residues. CDR3 region: CASRTGTLQFF. The CDR3 bases are TGTGCCAGTAGGACGGGGACCCTACAGTTCTTC.

The chain combines TRBV7-2 with TRBJ1-2; the D is unclear. The CDR3 is made up of 12 amino acids. Germline-derived CDR1 and CDR2 are SGHTA and FQGNSA. V lost 1 base and J 7 bases, leaving 7 bases between the germline ends. The CDR3 nucleotides are TGTGCCAGCAGCTTAGGAGCGTTTGGCTACACCTTC. This codes for CASSLGAFGYTF.

The chain couples TRBV5-1 to TRBJ2-1; D remains unclear. V shed 0 bases and J shed 2 bases, with 9 bases lying between them. CDR1 and CDR2 from the germline V gene are SGHRS and YFSETQ. The CDR3 consists of 15 residues. CDR3 protein: CASSLAVAAYNEQFF. The CDR3 DNA reads TGCGCCAGCAGCTTGGCTGTAGCTGCCTACAATGAGCAGTTCTTC. The entire variable domain, with the rest obtained from reference TRBV5-1 and TRBJ2-1, is as follows: KAGVTQTPRYLIKTRGQQVTLSCSPISGHRSVSWYQQTPGQGLQFLFEYFSETQRNKGNFPGRFSGRQFSNSRSEMNVSTLELGDSALYLCASSLAVAAYNEQFFGPGTRLTVL.

The gene calls are TRBV5-6 and TRBJ1-5; possible D gene TRBD1, 5 bases. The CDR3 sequence is 16 residues long. V lost 2 bases to trimming and J lost 2 bases, with 14 bases between them. Germline V lookup: CDR1 SGHDT, CDR2 YYEEEE. The CDR3 is CASSLRRARGNQPQHF. In DNA form, the CDR3 reads TGTGCCAGCAGCTTAAGACGGGCCAGGGGCAATCAGCCCCAGCATTTT. Drawing the rest from reference TRBV5-6 and TRBJ1-5, the complete variable domain is DAGVTQSPTHLIKTRGQQVTLRCSPKSGHDTVSWYQQALGQGPQFIFQYYEEEERQRGNFPDRFSGHQFPNYSSELNVNALLLGDSALYLCASSLRRARGNQPQHFGDGTRLSIL.

The V and J genes are TRBV18 and TRBJ2-2; 12 positions match TRBD1. The germline V gene has CDR1 KGHSH and CDR2 LQKENI. CDR3 length: 18 residues. The V and J ends lost 2 bases and 5 bases, in that order; junction bases with no gene match: 9. The CDR3 reads CASSPNAGTGGFTGELFF. As DNA, the CDR3 is TGTGCCAGCTCACCAAACGCCGGGACAGGGGGCTTTACCGGGGAGCTGTTTTTT.

This clone was observed once. The chain has TRBV7-2 and TRBJ1-2; 9 bases are a match to TRBD1. After removal of 1 base from V and 4 bases from J, the junction contained 7 bases not matched to a gene. Germline CDR1 SGHTA, CDR2 FQGNSA. This CDR3 contains 16 residues. The CDR3 DNA follows: TGTGCCAGCAGCTTAGACCGGGACAGGGTGGTCTATGGCTACACCTTC. Translating gives CASSLDRDRVVYGYTF.

CDR3 DNA sequence: TGTGCCAGCATCATTTCGGACAGGCGGTACGAGCAGTACTTC. It codes for CASIISDRRYEQYF. The J gene is TRBJ2-7, the V gene TRBV2; TRBD1 aligns across 7 bases. CDR3 length equals 14 residues. In germline, CDR1 is SNHLY, CDR2 FYNNEI. Germline trimming cut 7 bases from V and 4 bases from J; bases unmatched to any gene: 10.

This clone was seen more than once but under ten times. The chain recombines TRBV2 with TRBJ1-2; D is unclear. Germline V CDR1 and CDR2: SNHLY, FYNNEI. This CDR3 is built from 13 residues. V lost 8 bases and J 5 bases, leaving 15 bases between the germline ends. CDR3 nucleotide sequence: TGTGCCAGCCCCGCGGGAGGGCAGTATGGCTACACCTTC. This encodes CASPAGGQYGYTF.

V usage is TRBV9 and J usage is TRBJ2-6; the D is unclear. Trimming pared 4 bases from V and 0 bases from J, leaving 8 bases between. CDR3 length: 15 amino acids. CDR1 and CDR2 from the germline V gene are SGDLS and YYNGEE. The CDR3 DNA follows: TGTGCCAGCAGCCCCCGGCTCTCTGGGGCCAACGTCCTGACTTTC. Its protein is CASSPRLSGANVLTF.

This rearrangement joins TRBV12-5 to TRBJ2-7, with TRBD2 matching over 7 bases. Germline CDR1 and CDR2: LGHNT and FRNRAP. The CDR3 is made up of 16 amino acids. V shed 4 bases, J shed 2 bases, and the junction held 11 bases outside the gene matches. The CDR3 loop is CASGSGWGGLTYEQYF. Written as DNA, the CDR3 is TGTGCTAGTGGTTCCGGATGGGGGGGTCTAACCTACGAGCAGTACTTC.